This entry is about one T cell receptor beta chain. Study members were between roughly 18 and 90 years old and lived in some 22 US regions. Self-reported history from a screening survey and questionnaire set each donor's cohort. This entry belongs to a study of blood T cell repertoires in COVID-19. Study as a whole: The analysed material was cDNA or gDNA that came from T cells, B-cell-depleted T cells, or PBMCs.

As originally analysed: From reference gene primer amplification, estimates of nucleated cell counts were derived. Repertoires were generated with immunoSEQ multiplex PCR, while TCRdb's copy carries only in-frame clones and drops some. V and J calls and clone size are as listed in that table; D and trimming were resolved from the DNA. The sample lists some 150,000 clones; roughly 90% were seen once. The V and J ends lost 1 base and 0 bases respectively, with 3 bases between them. CDR1 is GTSNPN and CDR2 is SVGIG in the germline V gene (reference sequence). This CDR3 spans 12 amino acids. The source is a woman aged 25 to 39 with acute COVID-19. The sequenced material came from PBMCs or T cells enriched from blood (not recorded which). The chain joins TRBV30 to TRBJ1-1; D unresolved. DNA of the CDR3: TGTGCCTGGAGTGCTATGAACACTGAAGCTTTCTTT. It specifies CAWSAMNTEAFF.